This T cell receptor beta chain was recovered during a study of CD8 T cells in Susac syndrome. About the research overall: Patients with Susac syndrome were therapy-naive, treated with corticosteroids, or treated with intravenous immunoglobulin alone when blood was collected.

TCR beta sequencing was performed on blood CD8+ and CD4+ T cells. V was cut by 0 bases and J by 9 bases, with 13 bases left in between. CDR1 is SGHRS, CDR2 YFSETQ, per germline. The CDR3 extends over 14 amino acids. RNA totalling roughly 0.45 to 1 ug underwent reverse transcription with random hexamers. Amplification of TCR beta CDR3 used immunoSEQ multiplex PCR across 54 Vbeta and 13 Jbeta. TCRdb processed the immunoSEQ multiplex PCR reads anew with MiXCR; each CDR3 protein has one entry. The table includes roughly 200,000 distinct CDR3 sequences, just under 95% detected once. The source of this sequence is a human donor with Susac syndrome. The chain joins TRBV5-1 to TRBJ2-1; tentatively, D is TRBD1 or TRBD2 (7 bases each). Sequencing was done on a sample of CD4+ T cells from PBMCs. CDR3 sequence: CASSLDGRGGEQFF. In DNA, the CDR3 is TGCGCCAGCAGCTTGGATGGCAGGGGGGGTGAGCAGTTCTTC.